This TCR beta chain was sequenced in a study of blood T cell repertoires in COVID-19. Study background: Whether acute or convalescent, the COVID-19 samples came from the United States, Italy and Spain. T cells, B-cell-depleted T cells, or PBMCs provided the cDNA or gDNA that served as material.

Per the original data handling: Using reference gene primer amplification, nucleated cell counts were estimated. Sequencing used immunoSEQ multiplex PCR; TCRdb keeps in-frame clones, though not all of them. That table furnishes V, J and clone size, whereas the DNA furnished D and trimming. This table has around 80,000 clones, around 90% appearing once. The V end was cut by 0 bases, the J end by 5 bases, with 8 bases between. CDR3 size: 14 residues. The germline gives CDR1 SGHTA, CDR2 FQGNSA. The V call is TRBV7-2, the J call TRBJ2-1, with D possibly TRBD1 on 5 matching bases. The sequenced sample was peripheral blood. The TCR was taken from a woman aged 80 or over with acute or convalescent COVID-19. CDR3 sequence: CASSLAKGNNEQFF. As DNA, the CDR3 is TGTGCCAGCAGCTTAGCGAAGGGGAACAATGAGCAGTTCTTC.